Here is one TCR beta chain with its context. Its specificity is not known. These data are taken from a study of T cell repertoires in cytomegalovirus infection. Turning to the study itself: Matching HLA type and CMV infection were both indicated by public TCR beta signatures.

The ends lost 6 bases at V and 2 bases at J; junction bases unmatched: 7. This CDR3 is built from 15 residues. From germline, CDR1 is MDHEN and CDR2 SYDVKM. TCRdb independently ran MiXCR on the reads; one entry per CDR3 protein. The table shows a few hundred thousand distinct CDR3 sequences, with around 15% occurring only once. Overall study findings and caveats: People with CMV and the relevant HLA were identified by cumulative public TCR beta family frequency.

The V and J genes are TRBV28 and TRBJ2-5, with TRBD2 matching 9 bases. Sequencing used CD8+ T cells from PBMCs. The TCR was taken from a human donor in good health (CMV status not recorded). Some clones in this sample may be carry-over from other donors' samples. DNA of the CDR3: TGTGCCAGCAGCAGTAGCGGGGGCCGTCAAGAGACCCAGTACTTC. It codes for CASSSSGGRQETQYF.